The 20 T cell receptor beta chains reported below all come from one sample, sequenced in a study of blood T cell repertoires in COVID-19. The assay was immunoSEQ multiplex PCR, and TCRdb's table has in-frame clones only and misses some. The sample consists of 160,000 or so clones, 75% to 85% of them appearing once. Sample: PBMCs or T cells enriched from blood (not recorded which). These receptor sequences come from a middle-aged man who had recovered from COVID-19.

V and J are TRBV5-5 and TRBJ2-3, with 9 nucleotides matching TRBD2. In germline, CDR1 is SGHKS, CDR2 YYEKEE (reference sequence). V lost 4 bases, J lost 4 bases, and 7 bases stayed unmatched. There are 15 residues in the CDR3. The CDR3 nucleotides read TGTGCCAGCAGCGACCCCGCGGGGGGGGCAGATACGCAGTATTTT. This encodes CASSDPAGGADTQYF.

The chain carries TRBV11-2 and TRBJ2-7; TRBD1 agrees at 8 bases. The CDR3 is 16 amino acids. V was clipped by 5 bases and J by 0 bases; unmatched bases: 9. The germline V gene encodes CDR1 SGHAT and CDR2 FQNNGV. CDR3 in DNA: TGTGCCAGCAGCCCAAGGACAGGGTACCGCTCCTACGAGCAGTACTTC. It codes for CASSPRTGYRSYEQYF.

V is TRBV3-1 (or the pseudogene TRBV3-2) and J is TRBJ2-2, with D perhaps matching TRBD2 (6 bases). Trimming shortened V by 4 bases and J by 4 bases, and 16 bases separated the two germline ends. This CDR3 has 16 amino acids. The germline gives CDR1 LGHDT, CDR2 YNNKEL (reference sequence). CDR3 residues: CASSPGLTSPTGELFF. The CDR3 coding sequence is TGTGCCAGCAGCCCAGGACTAACATCCCCCACCGGGGAGCTGTTTTTT.

This chain uses TRBV25-1 with TRBJ1-1; 9 positions agree with TRBD1. The CDR3 totals 16 residues. Trimming at V came to 2 bases and at J to 10 bases, leaving 14 bases not matched to a gene. The germline V gene encodes CDR1 MGHDK and CDR2 SYGVNS. The CDR3 nucleotides read TGTGCCAGCAGTGAACCGGGACAGGGAGTTTGGGGGGGAGCTTTCTTT. The encoded protein is CASSEPGQGVWGGAFF.

The V call is TRBV6-2 or TRBV6-3, the J call TRBJ2-3; TRBD2 matches 8 bases. This CDR3 comprises 16 residues. V gave up 5 bases and J gave up 0 bases; unmatched junction bases: 7. Germline CDR1 MNHEY, CDR2 SVGEGT. The CDR3 loop is CASSPLAGWSTDTQYF. CDR3 DNA: TGTGCCAGCAGTCCCTTAGCGGGGTGGAGCACAGATACGCAGTATTTT.

This chain uses TRBV5-4 with TRBJ2-7; perhaps TRBD1 as D (6 bases). Germline V CDR1 and CDR2: SGHNT, YYREEE (reference sequence). The V end was cut by 0 bases, the J end by 3 bases, with 13 bases between. The CDR3 is 15 amino acids. The CDR3 protein is CASSLGFQGNYEQYF. Here the CDR3 DNA reads TGTGCCAGCAGCTTGGGGTTTCAGGGGAACTACGAGCAGTACTTC.

The V gene is TRBV5-1, the J gene TRBJ2-7, with 7 positions matching TRBD1. Germline V gene data show CDR1 as SGHRS and CDR2 as YFSETQ. The CDR3 contains 12 residues. The junction had 3 bases not matched to a gene; V was cut back by 4 bases and J by 5 bases. CDR3 residues: CASSLTGDEQYF. The CDR3 nucleotides are TGCGCCAGCAGCCTTACAGGGGACGAGCAGTACTTC.

This chain links TRBV4-2 with TRBJ2-5, with TRBD2 as a possible D gene (5 bases). In germline, CDR1 is LGHNA, CDR2 YNFKEQ. There are 15 residues in the CDR3. V lost 0 bases, J lost 5 bases, and 13 bases lay in between. This CDR3 is CASSQDRAGFETQYF. In nucleotides, the CDR3 is TGTGCCAGCAGCCAAGATCGCGCGGGTTTTGAGACCCAGTACTTC.

The chain uses TRBV5-1 and TRBJ1-4; TRBD1 agrees at 7 bases. Losses at the gene ends were 4 bases for V and 6 bases for J; bases not matched to a gene: 9. The CDR3 length is 15 residues. Germline V CDR1 and CDR2: SGHRS, YFSETQ. This CDR3 is CASSGETGIHEKLFF. DNA of the CDR3: TGCGCCAGCAGCGGTGAGACAGGGATTCATGAAAAACTGTTTTTT.

The V gene is TRBV18, the J gene TRBJ1-5, with D uncertain. The CDR3 totals 16 residues. Germline CDR1 reads KGHSH; CDR2 reads LQKENI. Trimming took off 6 bases at V and 1 base at J, with 16 bases between the two ends. DNA for the CDR3: TGTGCCAGCTCTTTTGCGGGCGCGGAGAGCAATCAGCCCCAGCATTTT. Encoded protein: CASSFAGAESNQPQHF.

The chain is built from TRBV3-1 (or the pseudogene TRBV3-2) and TRBJ2-3, with no clear D. CDR1 is LGHDT and CDR2 is YNNKEL in the germline V gene (reference sequence). The germline V and J ends were trimmed by 1 base and 0 bases, with 8 bases remaining between them. The length of the CDR3 is 15 residues. In DNA, the CDR3 is TGTGCCAGCAGCCAAGGGGCAGCTAGCACAGATACGCAGTATTTT. It translates to CASSQGAASTDTQYF.

CDR3 residues: CASSPTGVGGYTF. In DNA, the CDR3 is TGTGCCAGCAGCCCCACAGGGGTCGGCGGCTACACCTTC. The chain employs TRBV14 and TRBJ1-2; 7 nucleotides line up with TRBD1. CDR1 and CDR2 (germline): SGHDN, FVKESK. The CDR3 length is 13 residues. V lost 4 bases and J lost 8; bases outside the gene matches: 7.

The V call is TRBV2, the J call TRBJ2-5; 9 bases line up with TRBD2. CDR1 is SNHLY, CDR2 FYNNEI, per germline. The V and J ends lost 2 bases and 2 bases, in that order; junction bases with no gene match: 6. CDR3 size: 16 residues. The CDR3 is CASSERRGGSQETQYF. The CDR3 bases are TGTGCCAGCAGTGAAAGGCGGGGGGGGAGTCAAGAGACCCAGTACTTC.

The rearrangement links TRBV3-1 (or the pseudogene TRBV3-2) to TRBJ1-5; D perhaps matches TRBD1 (5 bases). The V end was cut by 0 bases, the J end by 3 bases, with 9 bases between. Germline V CDR1 and CDR2: LGHDT, YNNKEL (reference sequence). The CDR3 covers 15 residues. CDR3 in DNA: TGTGCCAGCAGCCAAGATTCCAGGGACAATCAGCCCCAGCATTTT. Protein sequence: CASSQDSRDNQPQHF.

The CDR3 DNA is TGCGCCAGCAGCGTTGGACCCGGGACCTACGAGCAGTACTTC. It yields the protein CASSVGPGTYEQYF. The chain combines TRBV5-1 with TRBJ2-7, with D maybe TRBD2 (5 bases). Germline V CDR1 and CDR2: SGHRS, YFSETQ. CDR3 length: 14 residues. Deletions cut 4 bases from V and 2 bases from J, with 13 bases between. Full variable domain (missing parts from reference TRBV5-1 and TRBJ2-7): KAGVTQTPRYLIKTRGQQVTLSCSPISGHRSVSWYQQTPGQGLQFLFEYFSETQRNKGNFPGRFSGRQFSNSRSEMNVSTLELGDSALYLCASSVGPGTYEQYFGPGTRLTVT.

Only a few counts were recorded for this clone. The chain carries TRBV5-5 and TRBJ1-2, with 7 bases fitting TRBD1. This CDR3 has 13 residues. V was clipped by 2 bases and J by 6 bases; unmatched bases: 4. Germline loops: CDR1 SGHKS, CDR2 YYEKEE (reference sequence). The CDR3 spells CASSFNRGDGYTF. The CDR3 region has the DNA TGTGCCAGCAGCTTTAACAGGGGAGATGGCTACACCTTC.

The V gene is TRBV2, the J gene TRBJ2-2, with D possibly matching TRBD1 (5 bases). The germline gives CDR1 SNHLY, CDR2 FYNNEI. V was trimmed by 7 bases and J by 6 bases, leaving 18 bases between them. The CDR3 sequence is 15 residues long. As DNA, the CDR3 is TGTGCCAGCACCCTCGATAGGGGAATACCCGGGGAGCTGTTTTTT. This sequence encodes CASTLDRGIPGELFF.

This clone came up once. The V call is TRBV18, the J call TRBJ2-5; D is uncertain. Germline-derived CDR1 and CDR2 are KGHSH and LQKENI. V lost 5 bases and J 5 bases, leaving 9 bases between the germline ends. The CDR3 spans 12 residues. Here the CDR3 reads CASSSSRETQYF. The CDR3 DNA sequence: TGTGCCAGCTCATCTTCTCGGGAGACCCAGTACTTC.

The chain recombines TRBV19 with TRBJ2-1; tentative D call: TRBD2 (6 bases). The germline V and J ends were trimmed by 5 bases and 1 base, with 6 bases remaining between them. The CDR3 has 13 amino acids. Looked up from germline, CDR1 is LNHDA and CDR2 is SQIVND (reference sequence). As DNA, the CDR3 is TGTGCCAGTAGTGCGGGGTCCTACAATGAGCAGTTCTTC. This translates into CASSAGSYNEQFF.

This chain connects TRBV28 to TRBJ1-2; the match to TRBD1 covers 7 bases. Germline CDR1 and CDR2: MDHEN and SYDVKM. V lost 10 bases, J lost 2 bases, and 19 bases stayed unmatched. The CDR3 covers 17 residues. The CDR3 sequence: CATQGGEPGQLNYGYTF. The CDR3 region has the DNA TGTGCCACCCAAGGTGGGGAGCCGGGACAGTTGAACTATGGCTACACCTTC.